Listed below are T cell receptor beta chains from one sample, sequenced in a study of blood T cells in healthy people across ages. TCRdb fed the 5' RACE reads into MiXCR, producing one record per CDR3 protein. This sample has about 1,500,000 distinct CDR3 sequences; about 40% occur once, and the top ten carry roughly 8.2%. Sequenced sample: blood. These receptors originate from a woman in her late teens or twenties in good health. The CDR3 runs from the conserved cysteine through the conserved F or W. A D gene is named only where the DNA matches it firmly. Size is stated for part of the rows, as once, few or many counts, or as a class when the clone is expanded.

abundance	v_gene	d_gene	j_gene	CDR3aa	CDR3nt
.	TRBV28	.	TRBJ2-7	CASRDGRSSYNEQYF	TGTGCCAGCAGAGACGGGCGGAGCTCCTACAATGAGCAGTACTTC
.	TRBV20-1	TRBD1	TRBJ1-2	CSAQGTGGHYGYTF	TGCAGTGCTCAAGGGACAGGCGGCCACTATGGCTACACCTTC
.	TRBV11-2	.	TRBJ1-2	CASSLADKSYGYTF	TGTGCCAGCAGCTTAGCGGACAAAAGTTATGGCTACACCTTC
few	TRBV3-1	.	TRBJ2-3	CAGSQRQSTDTQYF	TGTGCCGGCAGCCAACGACAGAGCACAGATACGCAGTATTTT
few	TRBV20-1	TRBD2	TRBJ2-5	CSAIKTGTSVQETQYF	TGCAGTGCTATTAAAACCGGGACTAGCGTACAAGAGACCCAGTACTTC
.	TRBV28	.	TRBJ2-3	CASSPMGVDTQYF	TGTGCCAGCAGCCCTATGGGGGTAGATACGCAGTATTTT
.	TRBV12-3/TRBV12-4	.	TRBJ2-7	CDSSHSGVGEQYF	TGTGACAGCAGCCATTCGGGAGTCGGCGAGCAGTACTTC
once	TRBV2	TRBD2	TRBJ2-4	CASSVGSGSGPAKNIQYF	TGTGCCAGCAGTGTCGGTAGCGGGAGTGGTCCGGCCAAAAACATTCAGTACTTC
.	TRBV5-1	.	TRBJ2-2	CASSLLAEPTGELFF	TGCGCCAGCAGCTTGCTCGCGGAGCCCACCGGGGAGCTGTTTTTT
few	TRBV11-2	TRBD2	TRBJ2-5	CASSLGTSGGIGAQYF	TGTGCCAGCAGCTTAGGCACTAGCGGGGGGATTGGGGCCCAGTACTTC
.	TRBV5-1	.	TRBJ1-1	CASSPGVSNTEAFF	TGCGCCAGCAGCCCCGGGGTTTCGAACACTGAAGCTTTCTTT
few	TRBV25-1	TRBD2	TRBJ2-5	CASSATSGDQETQYF	TGTGCCAGCAGTGCAACTAGCGGTGACCAAGAGACCCAGTACTTC
.	TRBV6-6	.	TRBJ2-4	CASSNVAVQYF	TGTGCCAGCAGTAACGTAGCCGTGCAGTACTTC
.	TRBV11-2	.	TRBJ2-4	CASSLWTLSAAKNIQYF	TGTGCCAGCAGCTTATGGACTTTATCGGCGGCCAAAAACATTCAGTACTTC
.	TRBV7-2	TRBD2	TRBJ2-1	CASSDRTSGRYSEQFF	TGTGCCAGCAGCGACCGGACTAGCGGGAGGTATAGTGAGCAGTTCTTC
many	TRBV29-1	.	TRBJ2-7	CSVDGDNYEQYF	TGCAGCGTTGACGGGGACAACTACGAGCAGTACTTC
.	TRBV5-6	.	TRBJ2-7	CASSRNTRDDYEQYF	TGTGCCAGCAGCAGAAATACTCGGGACGACTACGAGCAGTACTTC
many	TRBV29-1	TRBD1	TRBJ2-3	CSVDDRGTDTQYF	TGCAGCGTTGATGACAGGGGCACAGATACGCAGTATTTT
many	TRBV4-1	.	TRBJ2-1	CASSSGTWDEQFF	TGCGCCAGCAGCTCTGGGACATGGGATGAGCAGTTCTTC
.	TRBV7-9	.	TRBJ1-2	CASSTSEFRRGYTF	TGTGCCAGCAGCACAAGCGAATTTAGGCGAGGCTACACCTTC
.	TRBV28	.	TRBJ2-1	CASSFGSRSFYNEQFF	TGTGCCAGCAGTTTTGGAAGCAGGAGCTTCTACAATGAGCAGTTCTTC
.	TRBV21-1	.	TRBJ2-1	CASSTQVYEQFF	TGTGCCAGCAGCACACAGGTTTACGAGCAGTTCTTC